The sequence of this T cell receptor (beta chain) was determined in a study of cytomegalovirus exposure and HLA in healthy donors. Turning to this clone: Antigen: not known.

Trimming removed 0 bases from V and 8 bases from J; junction bases left unmatched: 9. CDR1 is GTSNPN and CDR2 is SVGIG in the germline V gene (reference sequence). CDR3 size: 15 residues. Broader study findings: The listing of 150 or so TCR beta chains classed them as cytomegalovirus-associated.

The data were produced by immunoSEQ multiplex PCR, yet TCRdb's version contains in-frame clones alone and is incomplete. Of 90,000 to 110,000 clones detected, roughly 86% appear once; the ten largest clones hold 2% to 2.5%. The sample comprised PBMCs. The chain recombines TRBV30 with TRBJ2-1; TRBD2 agrees at 8 bases. The origin of this receptor is a woman aged 18-35 years in good health and CMV-seronegative. The CDR3 loop is CAWSVPGTSLHEQFF. The CDR3 coding sequence is TGTGCCTGGAGTGTACCCGGGACTAGTTTACATGAGCAGTTCTTC.